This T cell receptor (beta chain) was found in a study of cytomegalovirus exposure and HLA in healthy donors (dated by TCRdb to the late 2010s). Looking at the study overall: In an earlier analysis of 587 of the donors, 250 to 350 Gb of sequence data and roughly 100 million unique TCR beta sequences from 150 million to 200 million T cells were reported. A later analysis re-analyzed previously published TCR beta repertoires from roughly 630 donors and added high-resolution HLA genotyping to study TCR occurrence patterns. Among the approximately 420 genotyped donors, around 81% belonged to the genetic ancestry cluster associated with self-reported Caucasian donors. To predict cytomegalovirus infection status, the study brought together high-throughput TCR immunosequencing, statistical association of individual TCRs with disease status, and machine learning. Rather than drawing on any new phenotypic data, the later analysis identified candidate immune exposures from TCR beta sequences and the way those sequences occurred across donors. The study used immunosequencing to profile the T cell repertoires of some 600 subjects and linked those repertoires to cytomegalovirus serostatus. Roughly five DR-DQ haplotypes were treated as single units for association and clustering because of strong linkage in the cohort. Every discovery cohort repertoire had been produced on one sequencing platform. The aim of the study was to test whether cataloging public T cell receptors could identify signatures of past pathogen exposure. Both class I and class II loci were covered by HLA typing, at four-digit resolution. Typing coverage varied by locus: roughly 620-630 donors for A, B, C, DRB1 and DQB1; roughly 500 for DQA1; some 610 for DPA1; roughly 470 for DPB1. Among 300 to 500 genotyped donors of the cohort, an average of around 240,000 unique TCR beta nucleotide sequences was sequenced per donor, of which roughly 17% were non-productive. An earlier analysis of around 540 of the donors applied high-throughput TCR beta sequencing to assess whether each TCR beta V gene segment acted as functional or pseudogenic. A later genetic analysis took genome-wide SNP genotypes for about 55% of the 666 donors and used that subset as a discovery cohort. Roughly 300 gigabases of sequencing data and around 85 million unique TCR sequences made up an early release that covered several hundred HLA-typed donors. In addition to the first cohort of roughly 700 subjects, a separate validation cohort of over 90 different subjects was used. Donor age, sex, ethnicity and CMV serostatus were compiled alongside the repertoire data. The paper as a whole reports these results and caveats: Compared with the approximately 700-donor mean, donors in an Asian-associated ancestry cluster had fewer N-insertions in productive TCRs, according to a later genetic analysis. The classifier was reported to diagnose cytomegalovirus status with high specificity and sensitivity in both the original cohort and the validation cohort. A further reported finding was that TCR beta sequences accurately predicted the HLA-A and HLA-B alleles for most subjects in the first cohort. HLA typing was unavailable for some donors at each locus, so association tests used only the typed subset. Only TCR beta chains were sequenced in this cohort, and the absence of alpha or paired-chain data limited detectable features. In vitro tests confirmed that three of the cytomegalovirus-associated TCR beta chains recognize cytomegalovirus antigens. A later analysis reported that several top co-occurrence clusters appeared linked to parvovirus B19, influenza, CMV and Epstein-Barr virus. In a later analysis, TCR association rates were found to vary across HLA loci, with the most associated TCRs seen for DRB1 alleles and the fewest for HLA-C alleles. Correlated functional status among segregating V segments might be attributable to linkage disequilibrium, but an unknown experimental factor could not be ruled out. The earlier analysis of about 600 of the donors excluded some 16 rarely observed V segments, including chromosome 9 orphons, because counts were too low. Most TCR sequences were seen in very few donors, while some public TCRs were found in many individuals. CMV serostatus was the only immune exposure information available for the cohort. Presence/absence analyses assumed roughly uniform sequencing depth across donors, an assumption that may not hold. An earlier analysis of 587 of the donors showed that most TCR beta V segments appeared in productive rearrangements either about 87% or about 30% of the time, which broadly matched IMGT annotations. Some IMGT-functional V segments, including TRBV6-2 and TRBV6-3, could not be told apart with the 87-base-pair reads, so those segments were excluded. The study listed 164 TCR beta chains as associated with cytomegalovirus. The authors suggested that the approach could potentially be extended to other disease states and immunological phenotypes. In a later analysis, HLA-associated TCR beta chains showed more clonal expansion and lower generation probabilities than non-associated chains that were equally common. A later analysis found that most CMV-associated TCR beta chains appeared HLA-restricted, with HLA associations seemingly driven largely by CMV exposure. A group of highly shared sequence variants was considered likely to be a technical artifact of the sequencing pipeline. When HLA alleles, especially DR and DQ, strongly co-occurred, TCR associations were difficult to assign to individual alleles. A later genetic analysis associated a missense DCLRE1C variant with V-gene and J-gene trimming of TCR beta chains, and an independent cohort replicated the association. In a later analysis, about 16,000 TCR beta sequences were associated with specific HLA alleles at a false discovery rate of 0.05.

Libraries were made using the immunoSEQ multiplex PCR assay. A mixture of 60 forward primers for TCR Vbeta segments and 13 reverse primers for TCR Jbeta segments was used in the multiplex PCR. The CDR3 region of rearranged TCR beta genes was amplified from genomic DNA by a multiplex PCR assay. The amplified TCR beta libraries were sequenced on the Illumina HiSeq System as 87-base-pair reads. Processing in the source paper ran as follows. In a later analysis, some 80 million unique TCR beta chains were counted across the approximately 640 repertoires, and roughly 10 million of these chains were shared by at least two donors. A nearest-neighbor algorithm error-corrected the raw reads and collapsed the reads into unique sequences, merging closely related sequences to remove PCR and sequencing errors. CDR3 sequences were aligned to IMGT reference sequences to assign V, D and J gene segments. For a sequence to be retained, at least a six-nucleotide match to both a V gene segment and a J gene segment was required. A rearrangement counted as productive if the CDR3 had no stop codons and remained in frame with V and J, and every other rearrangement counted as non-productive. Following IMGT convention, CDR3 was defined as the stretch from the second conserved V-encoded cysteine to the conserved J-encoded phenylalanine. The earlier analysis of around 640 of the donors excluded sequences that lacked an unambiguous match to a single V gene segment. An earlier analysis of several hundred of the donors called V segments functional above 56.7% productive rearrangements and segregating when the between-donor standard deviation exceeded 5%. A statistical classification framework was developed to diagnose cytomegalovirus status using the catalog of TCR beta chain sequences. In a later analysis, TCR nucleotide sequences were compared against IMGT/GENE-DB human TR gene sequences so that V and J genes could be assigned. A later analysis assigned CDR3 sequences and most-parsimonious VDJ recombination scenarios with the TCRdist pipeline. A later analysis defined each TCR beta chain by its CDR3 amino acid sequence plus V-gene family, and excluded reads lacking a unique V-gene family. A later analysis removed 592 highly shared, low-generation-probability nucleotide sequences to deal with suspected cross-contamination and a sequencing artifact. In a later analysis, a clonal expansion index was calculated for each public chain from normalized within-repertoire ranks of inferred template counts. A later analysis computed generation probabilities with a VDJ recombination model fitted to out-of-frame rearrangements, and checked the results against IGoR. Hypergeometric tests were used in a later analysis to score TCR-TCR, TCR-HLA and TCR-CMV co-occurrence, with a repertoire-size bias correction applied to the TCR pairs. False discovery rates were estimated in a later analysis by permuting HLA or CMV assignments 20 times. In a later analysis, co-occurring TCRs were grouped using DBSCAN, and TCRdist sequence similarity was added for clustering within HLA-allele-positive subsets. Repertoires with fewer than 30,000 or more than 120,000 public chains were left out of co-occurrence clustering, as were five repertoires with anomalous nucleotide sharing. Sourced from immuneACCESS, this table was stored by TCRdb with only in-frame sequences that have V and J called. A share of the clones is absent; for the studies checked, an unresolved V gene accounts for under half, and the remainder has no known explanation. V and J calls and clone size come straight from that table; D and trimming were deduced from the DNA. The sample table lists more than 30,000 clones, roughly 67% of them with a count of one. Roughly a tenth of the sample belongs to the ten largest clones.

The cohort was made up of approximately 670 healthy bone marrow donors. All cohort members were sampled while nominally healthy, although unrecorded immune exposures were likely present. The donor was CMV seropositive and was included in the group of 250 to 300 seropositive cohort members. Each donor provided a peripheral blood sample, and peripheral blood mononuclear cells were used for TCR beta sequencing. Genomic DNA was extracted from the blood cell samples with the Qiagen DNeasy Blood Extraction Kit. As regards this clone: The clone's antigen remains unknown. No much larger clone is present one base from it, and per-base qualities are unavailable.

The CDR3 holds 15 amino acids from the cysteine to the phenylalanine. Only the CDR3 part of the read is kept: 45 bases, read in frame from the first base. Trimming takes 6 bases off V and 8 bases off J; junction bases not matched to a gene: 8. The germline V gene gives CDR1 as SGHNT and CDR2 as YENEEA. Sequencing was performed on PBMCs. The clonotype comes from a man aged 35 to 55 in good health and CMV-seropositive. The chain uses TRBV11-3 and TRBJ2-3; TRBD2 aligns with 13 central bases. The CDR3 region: CASRSGTSGVSTQYF. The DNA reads TGTGCCAGCAGATCCGGGACTAGCGGGGTTTCTACGCAGTATTTT.